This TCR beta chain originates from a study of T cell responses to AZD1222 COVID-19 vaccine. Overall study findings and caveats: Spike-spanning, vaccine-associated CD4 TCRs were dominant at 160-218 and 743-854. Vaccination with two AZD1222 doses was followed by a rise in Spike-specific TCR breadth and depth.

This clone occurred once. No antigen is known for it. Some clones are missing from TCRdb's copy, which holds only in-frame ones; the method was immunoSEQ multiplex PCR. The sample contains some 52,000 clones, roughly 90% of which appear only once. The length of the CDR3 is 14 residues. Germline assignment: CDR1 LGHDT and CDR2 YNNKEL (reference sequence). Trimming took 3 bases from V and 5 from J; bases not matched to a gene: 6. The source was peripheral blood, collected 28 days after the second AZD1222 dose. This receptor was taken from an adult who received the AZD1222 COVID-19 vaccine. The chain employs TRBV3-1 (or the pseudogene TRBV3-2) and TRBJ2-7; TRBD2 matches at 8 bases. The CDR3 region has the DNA TGTGCCAGCAGCCACAGCGGGAGTGTCCACGAGCAGTACTTC. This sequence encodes CASSHSGSVHEQYF.